Presented here are 13 T cell receptor beta chains from one specimen sequenced in a study of T cell changes during pregnancy in multiple sclerosis (dated by TCRdb to between 2018 and 2020). The library was produced with the immunoSEQ multiplex PCR assay. Entries here come from immuneACCESS through TCRdb and include only in-frame sequences with V and J called. Some clones fail to appear in such tables; in the studies checked, an unresolved V gene covers under half of the shortfall, and the cause of the remainder is unknown. The table for this sample lists 30,000 to 40,000 clones; about 90% of them were counted only once. The top ten constitute approximately 0.79% of the sample. Sequencing was performed on CD4+ T cells from peripheral blood mononuclear cells, taken in the third trimester of pregnancy. All receptors come from a female donor with multiple sclerosis, enrolled in a pregnancy study.

J is TRBJ1-5 and V is TRBV7-3; D is unresolved. Germline V CDR1 and CDR2: SGHTA, FQGTGA. The CDR3 is 17 residues long. V was cut by 10 bases and J by 0 bases, with 22 bases left in between. The CDR3 coding sequence is TGTGCCAAAACAGCTGAGCTACGGAAGTATAGCAATCAGCCCCAGCATTTT. It codes for CAKTAELRKYSNQPQHF.

This chain links TRBV27 with TRBJ2-1; 10 bases match TRBD1. CDR1 is MNHEY, CDR2 SMNVEV, per germline (reference sequence). This CDR3 has 17 residues. V was pared by 2 bases and J by 8 bases, with 12 bases of the junction left unmatched. The CDR3, as DNA: TGTGCCAGCAGTTTACCCCGACAGGGGGCAAGGCGTGATGAGCAGTTCTTC. Encoded protein: CASSLPRQGARRDEQFF.

This rearrangement joins TRBV28 to TRBJ2-1; the D is unclear. V was shortened by 5 bases and J by 11 bases, with 10 bases between the two germline ends. The CDR3 is 11 residues long. Germline-derived CDR1 and CDR2 are MDHEN and SYDVKM. CDR3 nucleotides: TGTGCCAGCAGTCTTCCTAGTAAGCAGTTCTTC. Its translation is CASSLPSKQFF.

The CDR3 sequence: CASSPTAGGQGYETQYF. CDR3 nucleotide sequence: TGTGCCAGCAGCCCCACGGCCGGCGGACAGGGCTACGAGACCCAGTACTTC. The chain recombines TRBV7-2 with TRBJ2-5; 8 bases map to TRBD1. The CDR3 runs to 17 residues. Per the germline V gene, CDR1 is SGHTA and CDR2 is FQGNSA. V dropped 5 bases and J dropped 5; count of bases not matched to a gene: 16.

V is TRBV5-1 and J is TRBJ1-4; D remains ambiguous. Germline CDR1 SGHRS, CDR2 YFSETQ. V was shortened by 5 bases and J by 0 bases, with 14 bases between the two germline ends. The CDR3 totals 16 residues. The CDR3 is CASSIYGSTTNEKLFF. CDR3 in DNA: TGCGCCAGCAGTATTTACGGGAGCACAACTAATGAAAAACTGTTTTTT. The full variable domain, its missing parts supplied by reference TRBV5-1 and TRBJ1-4, is KAGVTQTPRYLIKTRGQQVTLSCSPISGHRSVSWYQQTPGQGLQFLFEYFSETQRNKGNFPGRFSGRQFSNSRSEMNVSTLELGDSALYLCASSIYGSTTNEKLFFGSGTQLSVL.

The chain is built from TRBV4-1 and TRBJ2-3; 9 positions match TRBD2. Germline-derived CDR1 and CDR2 are MGHRA and YSYEKL. The CDR3 has 17 residues. V was pared by 0 bases and J by 1 base, with 5 bases of the junction left unmatched. The CDR3: CASSQDGTSWRTDTQYF. CDR3 sequence (DNA): TGCGCCAGCAGCCAAGATGGGACTAGCTGGCGCACAGATACGCAGTATTTT.

This rearrangement joins TRBV4-3 to TRBJ2-3; 8 nucleotides line up with TRBD2. J gave up 3 bases and V 1 base, and 3 bases lay outside the gene matches. Germline lookup yields CDR1 LGHNA and CDR2 YSLEER. CDR3 length: 15 residues. CDR3 bases: TGCGCCAGCAGCCAAGGAGCGGGAGTGACAGATACGCAGTATTTT. Translating gives CASSQGAGVTDTQYF.

The chain links TRBV5-1 to TRBJ1-1, with unresolved D. The CDR3 sequence is 14 residues long. Germline lookup yields CDR1 SGHRS and CDR2 YFSETQ. Trimming cost V 4 bases and J 2 bases, with 12 bases left between them. CDR3 protein: CASSPAVGNTEAFF. DNA of the CDR3: TGCGCCAGCAGCCCGGCGGTTGGTAACACTGAAGCTTTCTTT.

The chain links TRBV5-1 to TRBJ2-1, with 8 bases fitting TRBD2. The germline CDR1 and CDR2 sequences are SGHRS and YFSETQ. Germline trimming cut 2 bases from V and 9 bases from J; bases unmatched to any gene: 7. CDR3 size: 14 residues. DNA of the CDR3: TGCGCCAGCAGCTTCTCCGGGGGGGATGGTGAGCAGTTCTTC. Its protein is CASSFSGGDGEQFF.

CDR3 bases: TGTGCCAGCAGCTTAACGGAGGGCCGGGGTACGCAGTATTTT. Protein product: CASSLTEGRGTQYF. The chain joins TRBV7-3 to TRBJ2-3, with D possibly TRBD2 on 6 matching bases. Between the trimmed V and J ends, which lost 0 bases and 8 bases, there was a span of 12 bases. Germline CDR1 is SGHTA and CDR2 is FQGTGA. The CDR3 sequence is 14 residues long.

As concerns this clone: The junction and the germline gene differ at one end; a read error may be behind it. The chain links TRBV5-1 to TRBJ2-2; D ambiguous. This CDR3 has 15 residues. The germline V gene has CDR1 SGHRS and CDR2 YFSETQ. The CDR3 loop reads CASSLHALNSGELFF. The DNA for the CDR3 is TGCGCCAGCAGCTTGCACGCTTTGAACTCCGGGGAGCTGTTTTTT.

The genes are TRBV10-1 and TRBJ2-2; tentative D call: TRBD2 (5 bases). The V end was cut by 5 bases, the J end by 5 bases, with 12 bases between. Germline V gene lookup returns CDR1 WNHNN and CDR2 SYGVQD (reference sequence). The CDR3 runs to 14 residues. The CDR3 region has the DNA TGCGCCAGCAGTCCTCGACGGGGAACCGGGGAGCTGTTTTTT. Amino acid sequence: CASSPRRGTGELFF.

The V call is TRBV7-6, the J call TRBJ2-3; 9 bases map to TRBD1. CDR1 and CDR2 (germline): SGHVS, FNYEAQ. The ends lost 0 bases at V and 6 bases at J; junction bases unmatched: 10. The CDR3 consists of 17 residues. Here the CDR3 DNA reads TGTGCCAGCAGCTTAGCCTTAGGGACAGGGAAAGGGGATACGCAGTATTTT. This gives the protein CASSLALGTGKGDTQYF.